This passage covers 21 T cell receptor beta chains from one sample sequenced in a study of blood T cell repertoires in COVID-19. Produced via immunoSEQ multiplex PCR; TCRdb's table is partial and in-frame only. The data contain 200,000 to 250,000 clones, just over 85% of them singletons. Sequenced sample: peripheral blood. These receptors were taken from a man in his forties or fifties with COVID-19, enrolled during active disease.

The chain combines TRBV5-6 with TRBJ2-5; possible D gene TRBD1, 5 bases. The CDR3 sequence is 15 residues long. V lost 0 bases, J lost 1 base, and 10 bases lay in between. Germline-derived CDR1 and CDR2 are SGHDT and YYEEEE. The CDR3 is CASSLAGRAQETQYF. DNA for the CDR3: TGTGCCAGCAGCTTGGCCGGCAGGGCCCAAGAGACCCAGTACTTC.

This chain joins TRBV27 and TRBJ1-5, with 7 bases lining up with TRBD1. Per the germline V gene, CDR1 is MNHEY and CDR2 is SMNVEV (reference sequence). Trimming removed 5 bases from V and 9 bases from J; junction bases left unmatched: 10. The CDR3 contains 14 residues. Here the CDR3 DNA reads TGTGCCAGCAGTCCACATACAGGGGAGTCGCCCCAGCATTTT. This gives the protein CASSPHTGESPQHF.

There are a few counts of this clone. The V call is TRBV28, the J call TRBJ2-7, with TRBD1 matching over 8 bases. Germline CDR1 reads MDHEN; CDR2 reads SYDVKM. The CDR3 consists of 13 residues. V lost 7 bases to trimming and J lost 4 bases; unmatched junction nucleotides: 6. CDR3 sequence: CASNTRGQYEQYF. The CDR3 bases are TGTGCCAGCAACACCAGGGGGCAGTACGAGCAGTACTTC.

This clone was seen only a few times. One junction end disagrees with the germline gene, perhaps due to a read error. The V gene is TRBV12-3 or TRBV12-4, the J gene TRBJ2-7, with a possible D match to TRBD1 (6 bases). This CDR3 spans 12 amino acids. The CDR3 coding sequence is TGTGCCAGCAGTCCGAACACAGGGTTTATTTCGTTC. This gives the protein CASSPNTGFISF.

There are many counts of this clone. The V call is TRBV14, the J call TRBJ1-2; D remains ambiguous. The CDR3 spans 13 residues. Trimming removed 0 bases at V and 2 bases at J, with 4 bases between. Germline loops: CDR1 SGHDN, CDR2 FVKESK. In nucleotides, the CDR3 is TGTGCCAGCAGCCAAGAGTTAAACTATGGCTACACCTTC. This codes for CASSQELNYGYTF.

The rearrangement joins TRBV18 to TRBJ2-1; 11 bases agree with TRBD2. V lost 0 bases and J lost 10; bases outside the gene matches: 11. The CDR3 runs to 17 residues. CDR1 is KGHSH, CDR2 LQKENI, per germline. This chain's CDR3 is CASSPPGALAGVREQFF. The CDR3 DNA is TGTGCCAGCTCACCACCGGGTGCACTAGCGGGAGTAAGGGAGCAGTTCTTC.

The chain carries TRBV14 and TRBJ2-1; D unresolved. V lost 0 bases and J 9 bases, leaving 12 bases between the germline ends. This CDR3 region has 14 residues. Looked up from germline, CDR1 is SGHDN and CDR2 is FVKESK. CDR3 loop: CASSQDRWSGEQFF. CDR3 nucleotides: TGTGCCAGCAGCCAAGATCGGTGGTCGGGTGAGCAGTTCTTC.

The rearrangement joins TRBV6-1 to TRBJ1-5; no clear D. V lost 2 bases and J lost 3, with 8 bases in between. The CDR3 runs 14 residues. Per the germline V gene, CDR1 is MNHNS and CDR2 is SASEGT. Written as DNA, the CDR3 is TGTGCCAGCAGTGAAACCGGGTCCAATCAGCCCCAGCATTTT. This gives the protein CASSETGSNQPQHF.

The chain links TRBV10-3 to TRBJ2-3, with 12 bases lining up with TRBD2. CDR1 is ENHRY and CDR2 is SYGVKD in the germline V gene. The V segment lost 0 bases and the J segment 3 bases; nucleotides outside the gene matches: 1. The CDR3 is made up of 16 amino acids. In DNA form, the CDR3 reads TGTGCCATCAGTGAGTCGACTAGCGGGGGTACAGATACGCAGTATTTT. Residues: CAISESTSGGTDTQYF.

This clone was counted once. V usage is TRBV23-1 and J usage is TRBJ2-3, with 7 positions matching TRBD1. TRBV23-1 is filed as an ORF, its function uncertain. The CDR3 loop spans 17 amino acids. With V trimmed by 3 bases and J by 4 bases, 13 bases remained unmatched. The CDR3 DNA is TGCGCCAGCAGTCAGCCCCGGGACAGAGGGGGCCCAGATACGCAGTATTTT. It encodes CASSQPRDRGGPDTQYF.

This clone was recorded once. J is TRBJ1-2 and V is TRBV24-1; 7 positions agree with TRBD1. V lost 9 bases to trimming and J lost 6 bases; unmatched junction nucleotides: 9. This CDR3 region has 13 residues. CDR1 KGHDR and CDR2 SFDVKD come from the germline V gene. The CDR3 DNA reads as TGTGCCACCGGGAACAGGGGAGGAGATGGCTACACCTTC. Amino acid sequence: CATGNRGGDGYTF.

J is TRBJ1-1 and V is TRBV19, with D uncertain. Trimming left V 3 bases short and J 2 bases short, with 7 bases between. Germline V CDR1 and CDR2: LNHDA, SQIVND (reference sequence). CDR3 length: 13 residues. This chain's CDR3 is CASSIAVNTEAFF. As DNA, the CDR3 is TGTGCCAGTAGTATCGCAGTCAACACTGAAGCTTTCTTT.

The chain carries TRBV29-1 and TRBJ2-5, with 10 positions matching TRBD2. CDR3 length: 15 amino acids. The V segment lost 3 bases and the J segment 7 bases; nucleotides outside the gene matches: 11. The germline V gene encodes CDR1 SQVTM and CDR2 ANQGSEA. The CDR3 loop is CSVEPQSGGAATQYF. The CDR3 DNA sequence: TGCAGCGTTGAGCCCCAAAGCGGGGGGGCGGCGACCCAGTACTTC.

The V call is TRBV30, the J call TRBJ1-3; 11 bases agree with TRBD1. J gave up 6 bases and V 7 bases, and 8 bases lay outside the gene matches. This CDR3 spans 14 amino acids. CDR1 is GTSNPN and CDR2 is SVGIG in the germline V gene (reference sequence). CDR3 sequence: CASPGTGGSNTIYF. The CDR3 nucleotides read TGTGCCTCTCCCGGGACAGGGGGATCAAACACCATATATTTT.

This chain links TRBV6-5 with TRBJ2-7; weak D call: TRBD1 (6 bases). Trimming took off 6 bases at V and 0 bases at J, with 12 bases between the two ends. There are 14 residues in the CDR3. Per germline, CDR1 MNHEY and CDR2 SVGAGI. The CDR3 region is CASRQYRASYEQYF. The DNA of the CDR3 is TGTGCCAGCAGACAATACAGGGCCTCCTACGAGCAGTACTTC.

V is TRBV5-4 and J is TRBJ2-3; 7 bases are shared with TRBD1. Germline V gene sequence: CDR1 SGHNT, CDR2 YYREEE (reference sequence). The CDR3 sequence is 14 residues long. The trim removed 6 bases at V and 2 bases at J, leaving 6 bases unmatched. The CDR3 DNA sequence: TGTGCCAGCAATAGGGACAGCTTCACAGATACGCAGTATTTT. Translating it yields CASNRDSFTDTQYF.

The rearrangement uses TRBV19 and TRBJ1-5, with 7 positions matching TRBD1. The CDR3 sequence is 15 residues long. With 1 base clipped from V and 4 bases from J, the junction kept 4 bases outside the gene matches. The germline V gene encodes CDR1 LNHDA and CDR2 SQIVND (reference sequence). CDR3 nucleotides: TGTGCCAGTAGTATAGGAGGGGGCATTAATCAGCCCCAGCATTTT. Translation: CASSIGGGINQPQHF.

The chain joins TRBV2 to TRBJ2-5; D is perhaps TRBD2 (7 bases). The CDR3 is 14 residues long. The V end was cut by 7 bases, the J end by 2 bases, with 14 bases between. Germline V gene lookup returns CDR1 SNHLY and CDR2 FYNNEI. The CDR3 nucleotides read TGTGCCAGCAACGAGGGGGGGCAACAAGAGACCCAGTACTTC. This translates into CASNEGGQQETQYF.

The V call is TRBV23-1, the J call TRBJ1-1; weak D call: TRBD1 (5 bases). TRBV23-1 is classed as an ORF, of uncertain function. The V end lost 2 bases, the J end lost 4 bases, and 11 bases lay between the germline ends. CDR3 length: 14 amino acids. This chain's CDR3 is CASSQGRGFTEAFF. CDR3 in DNA: TGCGCCAGCAGTCAAGGGCGGGGGTTCACTGAAGCTTTCTTT.

The rearrangement joins TRBV7-6 to TRBJ1-1, with D perhaps TRBD1 (6 bases). V lost 5 bases, J lost 3 bases, and 10 bases lay in between. The CDR3 sequence is 13 residues long. In germline, CDR1 is SGHVS, CDR2 FNYEAQ. The chain's CDR3 is CASSMGADTEAFF. For the CDR3, the DNA is TGTGCCAGCAGCATGGGGGCAGACACTGAAGCTTTCTTT. Full variable domain (missing parts from reference TRBV7-6 and TRBJ1-1): GAGVSQSPRYKVTKRGQDVALRCDPISGHVSLYWYRQALGQGPEFLTYFNYEAQQDKSGLPNDRFSAERPEGSISTLTIQRTEQRDSAMYRCASSMGADTEAFFGQGTRLTVV.

The chain couples TRBV11-2 to TRBJ2-5; 8 nucleotides agree with TRBD1. Germline CDR1 SGHAT, CDR2 FQNNGV. There are 14 residues in the CDR3. V lost 7 bases to trimming and J lost 5 bases; unmatched junction nucleotides: 9. In DNA, the CDR3 is TGTGCCAGCACCCCGGACAGGGTGTTCGAGACCCAGTACTTC. Translated, it gives CASTPDRVFETQYF.